This T cell receptor beta chain came from a study of OX40 agonist ivuxolimab in advanced cancers. On the study more broadly: Ivuxolimab, an antibody acting as an agonist of OX40 (CD134), was used to treat patients. Study-wide findings and caveats: What antigens the expanded peripheral T cells recognized was never established. CD4+ T cells averaged fewer expanded clones than CD8+ T cells.

Profiling relied on immunoSEQ multiplex PCR, and the TCRdb table lists in-frame clones only, not all of them. The sample includes nearly 60,000 clones, over 80% of them seen just once. A word on this clone: What it recognizes is unknown.

The CDR3 is made up of 14 amino acids. V lost 4 bases, J lost 6 bases, and 9 bases stayed unmatched. CDR1 SGHRS and CDR2 YFSETQ come from the germline V gene. The chain recombines TRBV5-1 with TRBJ1-1; 7 bases fit TRBD1. This TCR came from an adult with an advanced solid tumor such as melanoma, head and neck, liver or kidney cancer. The specimen comprised CD4+ or CD8+ T cells sorted from blood, sampled in a trial of the OX40 agonist ivuxolimab. The CDR3 region is CASSRDSLSPEAFF. CDR3 DNA sequence: TGCGCCAGCAGCAGGGACAGCCTCAGCCCTGAAGCTTTCTTT. The whole variable domain, remainder taken from reference TRBV5-1 and TRBJ1-1, is KAGVTQTPRYLIKTRGQQVTLSCSPISGHRSVSWYQQTPGQGLQFLFEYFSETQRNKGNFPGRFSGRQFSNSRSEMNVSTLELGDSALYLCASSRDSLSPEAFFGQGTRLTVV.